This T cell receptor (beta chain) was documented in a study of T cells after yellow fever vaccination. In TCRdb, the 5' RACE reads were re-called with MiXCR into one record per CDR3 protein. The top ten clones hold 3.2% of a sample with about 340,000 distinct CDR3 sequences, approximately 12% of them seen once. Germline loops: CDR1 MNHEY, CDR2 SVGAGI. V shed 6 bases, J shed 9 bases, and the junction held 11 bases outside the gene matches. CDR3 length equals 14 residues. This clonotype was sampled from a man younger than 35 who received the YFV17D yellow fever vaccine. This chain joins TRBV6-5 and TRBJ1-1, with 9 nucleotides matching TRBD1. Sequenced here: CD4+ T cells sorted from PBMCs, sampled 15 days after the yellow fever booster vaccination. Here the CDR3 reads CASRATGGHRKAFF. The CDR3 DNA sequence: TGTGCCAGCAGGGCAACAGGGGGCCATCGCAAAGCTTTCTTT.